The 2 T cell receptor beta chains below all came from one sample that was sequenced in a study of shared clonotypes between healthy human individuals (dated by TCRdb to 2018 to 2020). Libraries were prepared through the immunoSEQ multiplex PCR assay. This is the immuneACCESS table as TCRdb keeps it, with only in-frame sequences that have V and J called. A part of the clones is gone; compared with another copy, unresolved V genes explain less than half, and the rest is unexplained. The sample table lists about 450,000 clones, 70% to 80% of them with a count of one. Clones ranked in the top ten supply approximately 12% of the sample. Sequenced sample: PBMCs. The receptors stem from a woman in her thirties or forties in good health. Some clones in this sample may be carry-over from other donors' samples.

The gene calls are TRBV9 and TRBJ2-7, with a weak D call TRBD1 (5 bases). Germline loops: CDR1 SGDLS, CDR2 YYNGEE. This CDR3 is 14 amino acids long. The ends were cut back, 0 bases at V and 3 bases at J, with 10 bases in the middle. The CDR3, as DNA: TGTGCCAGCAGCGTAGGGCCAACAGGCTACGAGCAGTACTTC. It translates to CASSVGPTGYEQYF. The full variable domain, its missing parts supplied by reference TRBV9 and TRBJ2-7, is DSGVTQTPKHLITATGQRVTLRCSPRSGDLSVYWYQQSLDQGLQFLIQYYNGEERAKGNILERFSAQQFPDLHSELNLSSLELGDSALYFCASSVGPTGYEQYFGPGTRLTVT.

A single count supports this clone. The chain employs TRBV27 and TRBJ2-5, with D perhaps matching TRBD2 (7 bases). The CDR3 contains 13 residues. Germline loops: CDR1 MNHEY, CDR2 SMNVEV (reference sequence). Trimming removed 6 bases at V and 4 bases at J, with 12 bases between. The DNA for the CDR3 is TGTGCCAGCAGAGGGGGGGGCCGAGAGACCCAGTACTTC. Amino acids: CASRGGGRETQYF.